This T cell receptor (beta chain) was sequenced during a study of T cell repertoires in cytomegalovirus infection. Study details: It was the public TCR beta signatures that indicated both CMV infection and matching HLA type. General study results and limits: What dominated the ex vivo response were HLA-C-restricted CMV-specific TCR beta clonotypes. The study identified carriers of CMV plus the relevant HLA from cumulative public TCR beta family frequency.

Comments on this clonotype: The antigen is undetermined.

There are 14 residues in the CDR3. V was pared by 6 bases and J by 0 bases, with 10 bases between. Germline V lookup: CDR1 SGHTA, CDR2 FQGNSA. TCRdb reanalysed the reads using MiXCR and keeps one entry per CDR3 protein. The repertoire holds 150,000 to 200,000 distinct CDR3 sequences, with 28% as singletons. Specimen: PBMCs. This TCR derives from a human donor in good health (CMV status not recorded). Some clones in this sample may be carry-over from other donors' samples. This chain connects TRBV7-2 to TRBJ2-3; D gene unclear. CDR3 sequence reads: CASSKRSSTDTQYF. CDR3 bases: TGTGCCAGCAGTAAACGATCTAGCACAGATACGCAGTATTTT.